This record looks at one T cell receptor (beta chain) sequence and its context. Its antigen remains unidentified. This entry is derived from a study of T cells in Graves' hyperthyroidism and ophthalmopathy. Looking at the study overall: Before treatment of any kind, peripheral blood was taken at initial diagnosis. Regarding the study as a whole: The blood repertoire included most of the expanded thyroid clonotypes above 0.001.

Germline trimming cut 5 bases from V and 5 bases from J; bases unmatched to any gene: 10. CDR3 length equals 15 residues. There were TCR beta CDR3 regions amplified from RNA transcripts. Carried out on the TCR CDR3, a first-round RT-PCR used the HTBI primer set. TCRdb used MiXCR to reprocess the multiplex PCR reads, holding one entry per CDR3 protein. The top ten clones hold around two thirds of a sample with about 130,000 distinct CDR3 sequences, approximately 20% of them seen once. The receptor was isolated from a woman aged 50 to 60 with Graves' hyperthyroidism that later progressed to Graves' ophthalmopathy. The chain joins TRBV12-3 or TRBV12-4 to TRBJ2-3; 7 nucleotides align to TRBD1. The sample comprised blood. The CDR3 nucleotides read TGTGCCAGCAGTAGCGTCAAGGGGGACAGAGATACGCAGTATTTT. This gives the protein CASSSVKGDRDTQYF.